This TCR beta chain was identified in a study of T cell repertoires in cytomegalovirus infection (dated by TCRdb to the late 2010s). A note on the overall study: Donor HLA type was relevant to the analysis, because carriage of CMV infection together with the matching HLA type was indicated by public TCR beta signatures. On the study overall, not on this receptor specifically: The ex vivo response was dominated by HLA-C-restricted CMV-specific TCR beta clonotypes, and the single most frequent clonotype in two of eight donors was supplied by these HLA-C-restricted clonotypes. Cumulative frequency of public TCR beta family members discriminated carriers of CMV infection plus the relevant HLA type in this cohort and an independent approximately 370-donor cohort.

Concerning this clonotype: Its target antigen remains unknown. No qualities accompany the bases; no much larger clone lies one base away.

TCRdb records Illumina HiSeq 1500 as the sequencer. The public reads were quality trimmed at Q25 with fastp and then assembled into clones with MiXCR by TCRdb, keeping productive beta chains. Identical CDR3 protein sequences are pooled into one entry, listed with their most common genes and DNA. The sample yields approximately 500,000 distinct CDR3 sequences; around 27% were counted once. Together, the top ten hold less than 15% of the sample. From a lookup of the germline V gene, CDR1 and CDR2 are SGHTA and FQGTGA. V loses 2 bases of germline sequence and J loses 7 bases, and the interval between the two ends is 12 bases. Inclusive of the bounding cysteine and phenylalanine, the CDR3 is 13 residues long. Of the read, only the CDR3 DNA is kept; its 39 bases are in frame from base 1.

The receptor was derived from a human donor in good health (CMV status not recorded). Some clones in this sample may be carry-over from other donors' samples. Sequenced: PBMCs. The sequence links TRBV7-3 to TRBJ2-7, and the D gene may be TRBD2, 6 bases matching. The DNA sequence follows: TGTGCCAGCAGCTTACTCCCCGGAGGGGAGCAGTACTTC. This sequence encodes CASSLLPGGEQYF.